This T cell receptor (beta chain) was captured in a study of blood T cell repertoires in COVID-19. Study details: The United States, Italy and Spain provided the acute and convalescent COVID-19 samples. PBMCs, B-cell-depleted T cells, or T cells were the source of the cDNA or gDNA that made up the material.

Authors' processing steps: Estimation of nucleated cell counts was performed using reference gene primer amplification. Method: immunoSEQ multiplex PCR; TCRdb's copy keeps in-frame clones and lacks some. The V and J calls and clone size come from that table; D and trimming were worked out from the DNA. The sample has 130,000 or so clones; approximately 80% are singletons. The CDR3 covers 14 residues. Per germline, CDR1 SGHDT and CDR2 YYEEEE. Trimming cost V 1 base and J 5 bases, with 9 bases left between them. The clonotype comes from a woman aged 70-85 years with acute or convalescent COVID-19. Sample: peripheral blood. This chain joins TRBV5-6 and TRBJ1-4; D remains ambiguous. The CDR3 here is CASSLTDRNEKLFF. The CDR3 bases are TGTGCCAGCAGCTTGACAGACCGAAATGAAAAACTGTTTTTT. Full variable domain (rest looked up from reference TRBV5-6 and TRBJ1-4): DAGVTQSPTHLIKTRGQQVTLRCSPKSGHDTVSWYQQALGQGPQFIFQYYEEEERQRGNFPDRFSGHQFPNYSSELNVNALLLGDSALYLCASSLTDRNEKLFFGSGTQLSVL.